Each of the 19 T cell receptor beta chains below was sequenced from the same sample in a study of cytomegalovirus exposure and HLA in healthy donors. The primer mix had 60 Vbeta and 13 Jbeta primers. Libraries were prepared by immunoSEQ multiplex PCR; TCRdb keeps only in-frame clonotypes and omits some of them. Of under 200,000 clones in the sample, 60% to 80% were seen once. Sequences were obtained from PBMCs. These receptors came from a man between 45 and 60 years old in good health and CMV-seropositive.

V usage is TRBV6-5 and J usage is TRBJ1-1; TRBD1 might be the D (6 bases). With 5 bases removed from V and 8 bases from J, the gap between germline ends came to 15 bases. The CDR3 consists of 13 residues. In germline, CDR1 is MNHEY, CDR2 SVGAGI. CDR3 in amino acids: CASSPVTGTEAFF. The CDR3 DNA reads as TGTGCCAGCAGTCCCGTTACAGGGACCGAAGCTTTCTTT.

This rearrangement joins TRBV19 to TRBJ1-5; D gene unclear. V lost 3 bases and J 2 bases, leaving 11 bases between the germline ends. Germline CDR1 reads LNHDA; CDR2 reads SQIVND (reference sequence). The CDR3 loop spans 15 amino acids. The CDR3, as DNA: TGTGCCAGTAGTATTGGTGGAGGTGGCAATCAGCCCCAGCATTTT. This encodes CASSIGGGGNQPQHF.

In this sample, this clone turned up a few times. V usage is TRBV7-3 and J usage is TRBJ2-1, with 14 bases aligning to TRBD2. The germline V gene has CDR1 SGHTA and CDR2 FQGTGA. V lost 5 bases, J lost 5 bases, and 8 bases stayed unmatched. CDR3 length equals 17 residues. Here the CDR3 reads CASSPTRTSGGNNEQFF. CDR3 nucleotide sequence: TGTGCCAGCAGCCCTACCCGGACTAGCGGGGGGAACAATGAGCAGTTCTTC.

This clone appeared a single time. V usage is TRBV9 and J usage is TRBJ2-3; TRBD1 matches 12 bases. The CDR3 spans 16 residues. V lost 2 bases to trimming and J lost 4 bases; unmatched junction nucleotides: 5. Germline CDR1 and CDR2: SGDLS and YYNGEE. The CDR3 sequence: CASSVGTGGRSDTQYF. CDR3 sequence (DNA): TGTGCCAGCAGCGTGGGGACAGGGGGCCGATCAGATACGCAGTATTTT.

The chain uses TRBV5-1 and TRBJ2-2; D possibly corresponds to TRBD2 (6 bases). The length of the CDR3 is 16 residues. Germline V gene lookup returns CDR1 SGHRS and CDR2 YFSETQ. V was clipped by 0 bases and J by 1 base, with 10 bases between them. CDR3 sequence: CASSLEGSGNTGELFF. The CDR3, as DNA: TGCGCCAGCAGCTTGGAAGGTAGCGGGAACACCGGGGAGCTGTTTTTT.

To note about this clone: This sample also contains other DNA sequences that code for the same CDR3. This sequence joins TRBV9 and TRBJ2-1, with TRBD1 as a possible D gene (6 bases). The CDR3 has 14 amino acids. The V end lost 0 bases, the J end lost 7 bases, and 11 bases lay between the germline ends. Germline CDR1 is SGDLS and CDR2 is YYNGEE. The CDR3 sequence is CASSVAGGLNEQFF. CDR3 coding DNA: TGTGCCAGCAGCGTAGCTGGGGGCCTGAATGAGCAGTTCTTC.

The CDR3 nucleotides are TGTGCCATCAGTGGGGCGGGCGGACAGATAAACACTGAAGCTTTCTTT. Its translation is CAISGAGGQINTEAFF. The chain couples TRBV10-3 to TRBJ1-1; perhaps TRBD1 as D (6 bases). The CDR3 contains 16 residues. Deletions cut 4 bases from V and 2 bases from J, with 17 bases between. In germline, CDR1 is ENHRY, CDR2 SYGVKD.

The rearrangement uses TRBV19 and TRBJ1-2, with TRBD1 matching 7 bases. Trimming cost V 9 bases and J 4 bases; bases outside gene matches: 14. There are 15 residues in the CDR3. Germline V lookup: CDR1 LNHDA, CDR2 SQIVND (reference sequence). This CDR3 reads CASRGQYDRAYGYTF. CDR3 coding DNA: TGTGCCAGCCGAGGCCAATACGACAGGGCCTATGGCTACACCTTC.

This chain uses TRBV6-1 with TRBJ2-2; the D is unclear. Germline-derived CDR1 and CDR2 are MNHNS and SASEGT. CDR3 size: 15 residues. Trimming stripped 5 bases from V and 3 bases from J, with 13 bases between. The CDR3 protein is CASSPGTGYTGELFF. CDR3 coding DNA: TGTGCCAGCAGTCCCGGTACGGGTTACACCGGGGAGCTGTTTTTT.

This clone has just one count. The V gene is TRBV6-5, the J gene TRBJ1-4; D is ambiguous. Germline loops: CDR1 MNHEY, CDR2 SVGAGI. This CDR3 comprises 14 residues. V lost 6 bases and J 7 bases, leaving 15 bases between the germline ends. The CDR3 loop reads CASRPGVASEKLFF. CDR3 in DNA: TGTGCCAGCAGACCGGGTGTGGCTTCTGAAAAACTGTTTTTT.

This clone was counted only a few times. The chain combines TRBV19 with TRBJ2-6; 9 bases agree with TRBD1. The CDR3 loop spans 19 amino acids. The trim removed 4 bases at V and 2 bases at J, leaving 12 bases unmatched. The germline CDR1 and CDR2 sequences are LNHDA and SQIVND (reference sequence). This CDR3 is CASSKHGTTGGTGANVLTF. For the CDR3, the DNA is TGTGCCAGTAGTAAACATGGGACCACAGGGGGCACTGGGGCCAACGTCCTGACTTTC.

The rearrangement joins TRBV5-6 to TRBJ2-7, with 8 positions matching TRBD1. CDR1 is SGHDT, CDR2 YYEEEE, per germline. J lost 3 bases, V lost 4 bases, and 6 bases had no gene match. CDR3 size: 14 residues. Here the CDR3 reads CASSPGQGGYEQYF. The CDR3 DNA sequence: TGTGCCAGCAGCCCCGGACAGGGCGGCTACGAGCAGTACTTC.

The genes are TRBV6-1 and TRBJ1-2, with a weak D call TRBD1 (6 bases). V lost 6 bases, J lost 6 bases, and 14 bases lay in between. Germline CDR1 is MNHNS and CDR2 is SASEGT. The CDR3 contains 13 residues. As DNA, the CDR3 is TGTGCCAGCAGCCCCCAATGGGGGCATGGCTACACCTTC. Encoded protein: CASSPQWGHGYTF.

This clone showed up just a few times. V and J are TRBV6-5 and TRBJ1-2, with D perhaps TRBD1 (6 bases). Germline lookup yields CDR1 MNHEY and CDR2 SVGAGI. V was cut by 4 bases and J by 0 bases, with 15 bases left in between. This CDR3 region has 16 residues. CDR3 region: CASSSGGLLTNYGYTF. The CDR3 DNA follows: TGTGCCAGCAGTTCGGGGGGCCTCCTTACTAACTATGGCTACACCTTC.

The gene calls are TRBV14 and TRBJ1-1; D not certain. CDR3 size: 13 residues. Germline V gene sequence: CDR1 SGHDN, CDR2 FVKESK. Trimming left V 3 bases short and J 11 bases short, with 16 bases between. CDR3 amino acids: CASSHGFGQRAFF. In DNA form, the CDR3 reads TGTGCCAGCAGCCATGGTTTCGGCCAGCGGGCTTTCTTT.

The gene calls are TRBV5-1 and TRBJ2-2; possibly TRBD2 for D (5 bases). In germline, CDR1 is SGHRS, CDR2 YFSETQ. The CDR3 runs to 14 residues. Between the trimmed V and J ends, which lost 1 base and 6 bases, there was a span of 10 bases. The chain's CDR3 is CASSLKPGSGELFF. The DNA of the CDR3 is TGCGCCAGCAGCTTGAAACCGGGGTCCGGGGAGCTGTTTTTT.

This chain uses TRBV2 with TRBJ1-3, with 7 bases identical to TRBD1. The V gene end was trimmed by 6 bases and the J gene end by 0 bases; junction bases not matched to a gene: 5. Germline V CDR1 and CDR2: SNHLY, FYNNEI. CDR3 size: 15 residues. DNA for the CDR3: TGTGCCAGCAGCGTGGGACAGAGCTCTGGAAACACCATATATTTT. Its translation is CASSVGQSSGNTIYF.

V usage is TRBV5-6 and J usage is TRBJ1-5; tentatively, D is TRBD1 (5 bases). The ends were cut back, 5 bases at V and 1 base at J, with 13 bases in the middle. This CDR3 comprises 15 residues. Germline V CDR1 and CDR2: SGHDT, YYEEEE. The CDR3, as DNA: TGTGCCAGCAGTATGGGAAAGGGGAGCAATCAGCCCCAGCATTTT. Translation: CASSMGKGSNQPQHF.

CDR3 sequence: CASSAIPGQGGEQYF. As DNA, the CDR3 is TGTGCCAGCAGCGCCATCCCCGGACAGGGTGGCGAGCAGTACTTC. V usage is TRBV2 and J usage is TRBJ2-7, with 8 nucleotides matching TRBD1. The germline gives CDR1 SNHLY, CDR2 FYNNEI. Trimming cost V 6 bases and J 6 bases; bases outside gene matches: 13. The CDR3 spans 15 residues.